The entry below describes one TCR beta chain. The antigen remains undetermined. The sample belongs to a study of response to subunit inactivated influenza vaccine. General study results and limits: After each seasonal influenza vaccination, few new T cells are recruited, the authors suggested.

TCRdb redid the calling of the RT-PCR reads with MiXCR, one entry per CDR3 protein. The repertoire holds more than 250,000 distinct CDR3 sequences, with just over 20% as singletons. Trimming removed 5 bases at V and 7 bases at J, with 13 bases between. Germline-derived CDR1 and CDR2 are SGHDT and YYEEEE. The CDR3 is made up of 14 amino acids. The sequence derives from a man aged 45-69 years who received an inactivated influenza vaccine. This specimen was PBMCs from blood, taken less than 22 months after vaccination. The V gene is TRBV5-6, the J gene TRBJ1-6; D ambiguous. The CDR3 loop is CASSYTTDNSPLHF. In nucleotides, the CDR3 is TGTGCCAGCAGTTATACAACCGACAATTCACCCCTCCACTTT.